These T cell receptor beta chains were read from a single sample in a study of identical twins. TCRdb reprocessed the 5' RACE reads via MiXCR and lists one record per CDR3 protein. The table lists about 810,000 distinct CDR3 sequences, 10% to 15% of them singletons. These data are also associated with another study on yellow fever vaccine responses in identical twins.

Sequences were obtained from PBMCs. Receptors were obtained from a woman aged 18-35 years in good health. The CDR3 runs from the conserved cysteine through the conserved F or W. D genes are given only for firm matches. Size is omitted from some rows. Given values are once, few, many or a class for expanded clones.

V: TRBV5-1
size: few
J: TRBJ1-1
D: -
DNA: TGCGCCAGCAGTGGGTTCAGCCAGAACACTGAAGCTTTCTTT
CDR3: CASSGFSQNTEAFF

V: TRBV7-9
size: -
J: TRBJ2-1
D: -
DNA: TGTGCCAGCAGCGGGCGGATGAGTTGGGAGGACAATGAGCAGTTCTTC
CDR3: CASSGRMSWEDNEQFF

V: TRBV4-1
size: few
J: TRBJ2-7
D: TRBD2
DNA: TGCGCCAGCAGCCAAGACCTGGCTAGCGGGTTCTACGAGCAGTACTTC
CDR3: CASSQDLASGFYEQYF

V: TRBV9
size: -
J: TRBJ2-1
D: -
DNA: TGTGCCAGCAGCGTAGGGGGGGCTCTACCTGAGCAGTTCTTC
CDR3: CASSVGGALPEQFF

V: TRBV5-1
size: -
J: TRBJ2-5
D: TRBD2
DNA: TGCGCCAGCAGCTACCACGGGACTAGCGGCCAAGAGACCCAGTACTTC
CDR3: CASSYHGTSGQETQYF

V: TRBV7-2
size: few
J: TRBJ2-1
D: -
DNA: TGTGCCAGCAGCCCAGGTGGGCTAGCGACTAATGAGCAGTTCTTC
CDR3: CASSPGGLATNEQFF

V: TRBV3-1
size: -
J: TRBJ1-4
D: -
DNA: TGTGCCAGCAGCCAAGATTTTGAGACAGGCCAAAATGAAAAACTGTTTTTT
CDR3: CASSQDFETGQNEKLFF

V: TRBV7-9
size: few
J: TRBJ2-3
D: -
DNA: TGTGCCAGCAGCGCTCTACCGGGACACAGCACAGATACGCAGTATTTT
CDR3: CASSALPGHSTDTQYF

V: TRBV15
size: -
J: TRBJ2-7
D: TRBD2
DNA: TGTGCCACCAGCGACCGACTAGCGGACTCCTACGAGCAGTACTTC
CDR3: CATSDRLADSYEQYF

V: TRBV6-6
size: few
J: TRBJ1-2
D: -
DNA: TGTGCCAGCAGTTACACCGGACCGAATGGCTACACCTTC
CDR3: CASSYTGPNGYTF

V: TRBV7-9
size: -
J: TRBJ1-6
D: TRBD1
DNA: TGTGCCAGCAGCCAACAGGGGGCGGAAAAATCACCCCTCCACTTT
CDR3: CASSQQGAEKSPLHF

V: TRBV7-2
size: -
J: TRBJ2-7
D: -
DNA: TGTGCCAGCAGCTTAATTCGGCACGAGCAGTACTTC
CDR3: CASSLIRHEQYF

V: TRBV20-1
size: -
J: TRBJ2-1
D: TRBD2
DNA: TGCTGTGCCGAAGGGACTAGCGGGAACTACAATGAGCAGTTCTTC
CDR3: CCAEGTSGNYNEQFF

V: TRBV29-1
size: -
J: TRBJ2-7
D: -
DNA: TGCAGCGTTGGGAGGGGGTACGAGCAGTACTTC
CDR3: CSVGRGYEQYF

V: TRBV3-1
size: many
J: TRBJ2-1
D: TRBD2
DNA: TGTGCCAGCAGCCAAGATCTTGGAGCGGGGTTCTACAATGAGCAGTTCTTC
CDR3: CASSQDLGAGFYNEQFF

V: TRBV4-1
size: many
J: TRBJ2-1
D: TRBD2
DNA: TGCGCCAGCAGCCAAGATAGGAAGCGGGAGGGCCGGAATGAGCAGTTCTTC
CDR3: CASSQDRKREGRNEQFF

V: TRBV15
size: -
J: TRBJ2-1
D: -
DNA: TGTGCCACCAGCAGAGTGGGGGGGCTCAATGAGCAGTTCTTC
CDR3: CATSRVGGLNEQFF

V: TRBV9
size: few
J: TRBJ2-2
D: -
DNA: TGTGCCAGCAGCGTGAGCCAACTAAACACCGGGGAGCTGTTTTTT
CDR3: CASSVSQLNTGELFF

V: TRBV20-1
size: many
J: TRBJ1-5
D: TRBD1
DNA: TGCAGTGCTACCGGGACAGGGGGATGGAGCAATCAGCCCCAGCATTTT
CDR3: CSATGTGGWSNQPQHF

V: TRBV25-1
size: -
J: TRBJ2-1
D: -
DNA: TGTGCCAGCAGTCCCCTCATGGGGGGGCATGACAATGAGCAGTTCTTC
CDR3: CASSPLMGGHDNEQFF

V: TRBV27
size: -
J: TRBJ2-4
D: -
DNA: TGTGCCAGCAGTCCTAGGTCGGGCAAAAACATTCAGTACTTC
CDR3: CASSPRSGKNIQYF

V: TRBV27
size: -
J: TRBJ2-7
D: -
DNA: TGTGCCAGCAGAAGAGGGGGGATTTACGAGCAGTACTTC
CDR3: CASRRGGIYEQYF

V: TRBV5-1
size: -
J: TRBJ2-2
D: -
DNA: TGCGCCAGCAGCTCGATATACACCGGGGAGCTGTTTTTT
CDR3: CASSSIYTGELFF

V: TRBV6-5
size: -
J: TRBJ1-1
D: -
DNA: TGTGCCAGCAGTTACCTTCCCTGGGGTTACACTGAAGCTTTCTTT
CDR3: CASSYLPWGYTEAFF

V: TRBV11-3
size: few
J: TRBJ2-1
D: -
DNA: TGTGCCAGCAGCTTAGGCGTAGACGGGCCGGAGTTCTTC
CDR3: CASSLGVDGPEFF

V: TRBV2
size: few
J: TRBJ2-5
D: TRBD2
DNA: TGTGCCAGCAGTGCCGGGACTAACTTCCAAGAGACCCAGTACTTC
CDR3: CASSAGTNFQETQYF

V: TRBV11-2
size: many
J: TRBJ2-1
D: TRBD2
DNA: TGTGCCAGCAGCCCTAGCGGGAGGGGGAATGAGCAGTTCTTC
CDR3: CASSPSGRGNEQFF

V: TRBV7-2
size: few
J: TRBJ2-1
D: TRBD2
DNA: TGTGCCAGCAGCTTGCGGTCGGGGGGGTTAAATGAGCAGTTCTTC
CDR3: CASSLRSGGLNEQFF

V: TRBV24-1
size: -
J: TRBJ2-2
D: TRBD1
DNA: TGTGCCACCAGTGATTTTCGGACAGGCCAAAACACCGGGGAGCTGTTTTTT
CDR3: CATSDFRTGQNTGELFF

V: TRBV10-3
size: -
J: TRBJ1-1
D: -
DNA: TGTGCCATCAGTGGGGCGCGCTTACAGGTGGTGGGTGGCACTGAAGCTTTCTTT
CDR3: CAISGARLQVVGGTEAFF

V: TRBV27
size: many
J: TRBJ1-1
D: TRBD1
DNA: TGTGCCAGCAGACCTCCGACAGGGAACTCTCGTGAAGCTTTCTTT
CDR3: CASRPPTGNSREAFF

V: TRBV12-3/TRBV12-4
size: -
J: TRBJ2-5
D: TRBD1
DNA: TGTGCCAGCAGGCCGACAGGGACCGAGACCCAGTACTTC
CDR3: CASRPTGTETQYF

V: TRBV5-1
size: many
J: TRBJ2-3
D: TRBD1
DNA: TGCGCCAGCAGCTTGCGGTTCCGCGGACAGGGCTTCCCAGATACGCAGTATTTT
CDR3: CASSLRFRGQGFPDTQYF

V: TRBV20-1
size: -
J: TRBJ1-4
D: -
DNA: TGCAGTGCTAGACCTCCGGGATATACTGCAACTAATGAAAAACTGTTTTTT
CDR3: CSARPPGYTATNEKLFF

V: TRBV15
size: many
J: TRBJ1-1
D: -
DNA: TGTGCCACCAGCAGAGTTTCTACGAACACTGAAGCTTTCTTT
CDR3: CATSRVSTNTEAFF

V: TRBV5-1
size: many
J: TRBJ2-2
D: -
DNA: TGTGCCAGCAGCCTCGGTCTCACCGGGGAGCTGTTTTTT
CDR3: CASSLGLTGELFF

V: TRBV6-6
size: few
J: TRBJ2-7
D: TRBD1
DNA: TGTGCCAGCAGTGGACAGGGCCCCGAGCAGTACTTC
CDR3: CASSGQGPEQYF

V: TRBV2
size: few
J: TRBJ2-2
D: TRBD1
DNA: TGTGCCAGCAGAACAACAGGGGTCACCGGGGAGCTGTTTTTT
CDR3: CASRTTGVTGELFF

V: TRBV20-1
size: -
J: TRBJ1-4
D: -
DNA: TGCAGTGCTAGTTTGGGGGGAAGTGAAAAACTGTTTTTT
CDR3: CSASLGGSEKLFF

V: TRBV12-3/TRBV12-4
size: many
J: TRBJ1-5
D: -
DNA: TGTGCCAGCAGTCCGGGGACCTATCAGCCCCAGCATTTT
CDR3: CASSPGTYQPQHF